The next 17 T cell receptor beta chains were all read from a single sample in a study of T cell repertoires in cytomegalovirus infection. TCRdb called the reads again in MiXCR, with one record for every CDR3 protein. The data contain about 78,000 distinct CDR3 sequences, about 40% of them seen just once; the ten biggest clones take up about 92%. No antigen is known for these receptors. This specimen was CD8+ T cells from cultured PBMCs, taken from culture after CMV antigen stimulation. The receptors derive from a human donor in good health (CMV status not recorded). Some clones in this sample may be carry-over from other donors' samples.

This sequence joins TRBV4-1 and TRBJ2-7, with D possibly matching TRBD1 (5 bases). CDR3 length: 17 amino acids. Germline V gene sequence: CDR1 MGHRA, CDR2 YSYEKL. Between the trimmed V and J ends, which lost 0 bases and 2 bases, there was a span of 17 bases. The CDR3 spells CASSQESGRTRPYEQYF. In DNA, the CDR3 is TGCGCCAGCAGCCAAGAGAGTGGTAGGACAAGACCCTACGAGCAGTACTTC.

The chain couples TRBV19 to TRBJ1-5, with D hard to call. Germline loops: CDR1 LNHDA, CDR2 SQIVND (reference sequence). This CDR3 is 13 amino acids long. V was trimmed by 5 bases and J by 5 bases, leaving 10 bases between them. CDR3 nucleotides: TGTGCCAGTAGTGTGGACGCCGATCAGCCCCAGCATTTT. Amino acids: CASSVDADQPQHF.

This clonotype was seen at least ten times. The chain has TRBV7-8 and TRBJ2-1; D may be TRBD2 (6 bases). CDR3 length equals 14 residues. Trimming removed 5 bases at V and 5 bases at J, with 13 bases between. Per germline, CDR1 SGHVS and CDR2 FQNEAQ. The CDR3 sequence: CASSGGWTDNEQFF. For the CDR3, the DNA is TGTGCCAGCAGCGGGGGGTGGACGGACAATGAGCAGTTCTTC.

A few counts support this clonotype. The V and J genes are TRBV7-9 and TRBJ2-1, with 7 bases fitting TRBD2. CDR3 length: 16 residues. With V trimmed by 5 bases and J by 0 bases, 7 bases remained unmatched. Per the germline V gene, CDR1 is SEHNR and CDR2 is FQNEAQ (reference sequence). The CDR3 spells CASSQTSDPSYNEQFF. In nucleotides, the CDR3 is TGTGCCAGCAGCCAAACTAGCGATCCCTCCTACAATGAGCAGTTCTTC.

V usage is TRBV6-2 or TRBV6-3 and J usage is TRBJ2-1, with TRBD1 identical over 8 bases. Germline CDR1 reads MNHEY; CDR2 reads SVGEGT. CDR3 size: 15 residues. The V segment lost 2 bases and the J segment 2 bases; nucleotides outside the gene matches: 2. The CDR3 sequence is CASSYDRGAYNEQFF. The CDR3 DNA reads as TGTGCCAGCAGTTACGACAGGGGTGCCTACAATGAGCAGTTCTTC.

At least ten counts were recorded for this clonotype. V usage is TRBV7-2 and J usage is TRBJ2-7; TRBD1 might be the D (5 bases). Trimming took 4 bases from V and 1 from J, leaving 11 bases between them. The CDR3 loop spans 14 amino acids. Germline V gene sequence: CDR1 SGHTA, CDR2 FQGNSA. The CDR3 here is CASSSEDTSYEQYF. CDR3 DNA sequence: TGTGCCAGCAGCTCCGAGGACACATCCTACGAGCAGTACTTC.

The table lists this clonotype with a few counts. The chain has TRBV5-1 and TRBJ1-1; D is uncertain. The CDR3 is 15 residues long. CDR1 and CDR2 (germline): SGHRS, YFSETQ. V was trimmed by 4 bases and J by 1 base, leaving 14 bases between them. CDR3 sequence: CASSLDPSRNTEAFF. For the CDR3, the DNA is TGCGCCAGCAGCCTCGACCCATCTAGGAACACTGAAGCTTTCTTT. Using reference TRBV5-1 and TRBJ1-1 for the parts outside the CDR3, the full variable domain is KAGVTQTPRYLIKTRGQQVTLSCSPISGHRSVSWYQQTPGQGLQFLFEYFSETQRNKGNFPGRFSGRQFSNSRSEMNVSTLELGDSALYLCASSLDPSRNTEAFFGQGTRLTVV.

The chain's CDR3 is CASSLGLAGGPGTQYF. DNA of the CDR3: TGTGCCAGCAGCTTGGGACTAGCGGGGGGCCCGGGTACGCAGTATTTT. This chain connects TRBV5-5 to TRBJ2-3, with 13 positions matching TRBD2. The junction had 6 bases not matched to a gene; V was cut back by 0 bases and J by 8 bases. The CDR3 has 16 amino acids. Germline CDR1 SGHKS, CDR2 YYEKEE (reference sequence).

The chain carries TRBV2 and TRBJ1-5; D possibly corresponds to TRBD1 (6 bases). Germline lookup yields CDR1 SNHLY and CDR2 FYNNEI. The V and J ends lost 6 bases and 2 bases respectively, with 14 bases between them. The CDR3 is made up of 15 amino acids. The CDR3 here is CASRTQGLGNQPQHF. As DNA, the CDR3 is TGTGCCAGCAGGACACAGGGACTTGGCAATCAGCCCCAGCATTTT.

This clonotype turned up a few times. V is TRBV9 and J is TRBJ2-5; 13 bases are shared with TRBD2. V dropped 4 bases and J dropped 5; count of bases not matched to a gene: 8. Per the germline V gene, CDR1 is SGDLS and CDR2 is YYNGEE. CDR3 length: 16 residues. The chain's CDR3 is CASSSGLAGARETQYF. CDR3 coding DNA: TGTGCCAGCAGCTCCGGACTAGCGGGGGCCAGGGAGACCCAGTACTTC.

CDR3 nucleotide sequence: TGTGCCACTTCCCCCCGGGGAAACACAGATACGCAGTATTTT. It encodes CATSPRGNTDTQYF. This rearrangement joins TRBV15 to TRBJ2-3; TRBD2 is a possible D gene (5 bases). V lost 9 bases and J lost 2, with 15 bases in between. CDR1 and CDR2 from the germline V gene are LNHNV and YYDKDF (reference sequence). There are 14 residues in the CDR3.

The V gene is TRBV4-1, the J gene TRBJ2-3; TRBD1 agrees at 9 bases. Germline assignment: CDR1 MGHRA and CDR2 YSYEKL. The CDR3 spans 15 residues. J lost 1 base, V lost 5 bases, and 4 bases had no gene match. In nucleotides, the CDR3 is TGCGCCAGCAGCTTCCGGACAGGGGGCACAGATACGCAGTATTTT. Translated: CASSFRTGGTDTQYF.

This chain connects TRBV28 to TRBJ2-7; D might be TRBD2 (7 bases). CDR3 length equals 16 residues. V was cut by 5 bases and J by 3 bases, with 20 bases left in between. Per germline, CDR1 MDHEN and CDR2 SYDVKM. The CDR3 sequence is CASSGRGGGGNYEQYF. CDR3 in DNA: TGTGCCAGCAGTGGTCGTGGTGGGGGGGGCAACTACGAGCAGTACTTC.

The genes are TRBV27 and TRBJ2-1; 8 nucleotides align to TRBD1. In germline, CDR1 is MNHEY, CDR2 SMNVEV (reference sequence). The CDR3 loop spans 14 amino acids. Trimming removed 6 bases from V and 5 bases from J; junction bases left unmatched: 6. In DNA form, the CDR3 reads TGTGCCAGCAGAATAGGGACAGGACACAATGAGCAGTTCTTC. It translates to CASRIGTGHNEQFF.

The chain links TRBV25-1 to TRBJ1-2; 10 bases fit TRBD1. Losses at the gene ends were 1 base for V and 3 bases for J; bases not matched to a gene: 5. Germline CDR1 reads MGHDK; CDR2 reads SYGVNS. The CDR3 has 16 residues. The CDR3 reads CASSESLTGGDYGYTF. CDR3 DNA sequence: TGTGCCAGCAGTGAATCCCTGACAGGGGGCGACTATGGCTACACCTTC.

This chain connects TRBV7-6 to TRBJ2-3, with D possibly TRBD2 on 6 matching bases. The CDR3 covers 15 residues. V was clipped by 5 bases and J by 2 bases, with 14 bases between them. CDR1 is SGHVS and CDR2 is FNYEAQ in the germline V gene. The DNA of the CDR3 is TGTGCCAGCAGCCCCCTTAGCGGTTCCACAGATACGCAGTATTTT. Protein sequence: CASSPLSGSTDTQYF.

This clonotype was detected a few times. The J gene is TRBJ1-1, the V gene TRBV2; possibly TRBD1 for D (6 bases). V dropped 6 bases and J dropped 11 bases, with 16 bases sitting between them. CDR1 SNHLY and CDR2 FYNNEI come from the germline V gene. The CDR3 consists of 12 residues. The chain's CDR3 is CASRGAGIEAFF. The DNA for the CDR3 is TGTGCCAGCAGGGGGGCAGGGATTGAGGCTTTCTTT.